This TCR beta chain was obtained from a study of shared clonotypes between healthy human individuals. Trimming took 4 bases from V and 5 from J; bases not matched to a gene: 10. The CDR3 is 16 residues long. Germline lookup yields CDR1 MNHEY and CDR2 SVGAGI. As for this clone: Antigen: not known.

Study-wide results and limits: Against clonotypes common to all four donors, non-shared ones had lower generation probabilities. Sharing of clonotypes among donors was expected to vary with sequencing depth.

Repertoires were generated with immunoSEQ multiplex PCR, while TCRdb's copy carries only in-frame clones and drops some. Of more than 400,000 clones in the sample, almost 97% are singletons; the top ten hold about 0.057%. This receptor was obtained from a woman aged 25-40 years in good health. V is TRBV6-5 and J is TRBJ2-7; 11 bases match TRBD1. Sequenced material: naive CD4+ T cells sorted from blood. Subset specified: CD45RA+ positively selected. The CDR3 loop reads CASSSTWDRGSDEQYF. CDR3 nucleotide sequence: TGTGCCAGCAGTTCGACCTGGGACAGGGGGAGCGACGAGCAGTACTTC.